The next 8 T cell receptor beta chains were all read from a single sample in a study of blood T cell repertoires in COVID-19. Here immunoSEQ multiplex PCR was the method, and the copy in TCRdb shows in-frame clones only, minus some. The data contain over 65,000 clones, approximately 78% of them singletons. The sample taken for sequencing was peripheral blood. Source of these receptors: a human donor in a cohort sampled during active COVID-19.

The chain couples TRBV2 to TRBJ2-5, with D perhaps TRBD2 (6 bases). In germline, CDR1 is SNHLY, CDR2 FYNNEI. The CDR3 spans 13 residues. The ends were cut back, 7 bases at V and 1 base at J, with 10 bases in the middle. The CDR3: CASTRDSQETQYF. CDR3 DNA: TGTGCCAGCACCCGGGACTCCCAAGAGACCCAGTACTTC.

This sequence joins TRBV9 and TRBJ2-7; weak D call: TRBD2 (6 bases). CDR1 and CDR2 from the germline V gene are SGDLS and YYNGEE. Trimming stripped 0 bases from V and 0 bases from J, with 10 bases between. This CDR3 has 15 amino acids. As DNA, the CDR3 is TGTGCCAGCAGCGTAGCGCCCGGGAGCTCCTACGAGCAGTACTTC. This translates into CASSVAPGSSYEQYF.

The chain carries TRBV28 and TRBJ2-2, with 9 bases that match TRBD1. There are 18 residues in the CDR3. The germline V gene encodes CDR1 MDHEN and CDR2 SYDVKM. J lost 4 bases, V lost 5 bases, and 14 bases had no gene match. For the CDR3, the DNA is TGTGCCAGCAGTACGATCCGGGACAGGGATATCCTCACCGGGGAGCTGTTTTTT. This sequence encodes CASSTIRDRDILTGELFF.

The J gene is TRBJ2-1, the V gene TRBV27; 9 nucleotides line up with TRBD2. Germline CDR1 MNHEY, CDR2 SMNVEV (reference sequence). The CDR3 covers 18 residues. Germline trimming cut 5 bases from V and 7 bases from J; bases unmatched to any gene: 18. CDR3 coding DNA: TGTGCCAGCAGTCTTACGACTGAAGGGACTAGCAAGACGAATGAGCAGTTCTTC. Translated: CASSLTTEGTSKTNEQFF.

The chain joins TRBV7-9 to TRBJ1-6; 8 positions agree with TRBD1. This CDR3 is built from 15 residues. V lost 4 bases, J lost 10 bases, and 9 bases stayed unmatched. Looked up from germline, CDR1 is SEHNR and CDR2 is FQNEAQ (reference sequence). CDR3 bases: TGTGCCAGCAGCTATATCCAGGGGGCAGAATCACCCCTCCACTTT. This codes for CASSYIQGAESPLHF.

This clone was found once. CDR3 nucleotide sequence: TGTGCCAGCAGCCCTGGACTAGCGGCAACGGGTGAGCAGTTCTTC. It is translated as CASSPGLAATGEQFF. This chain joins TRBV5-8 and TRBJ2-1; 10 nucleotides line up with TRBD2. The germline V gene encodes CDR1 SGHTS and CDR2 YDEGEE. The V segment lost 4 bases and the J segment 9 bases; nucleotides outside the gene matches: 10. This CDR3 region has 15 residues.

The DNA for the CDR3 is TGTGCCACCAGTGAAAAGGGACAGGGAGTTAGGGAGACCCAGTACTTC. As protein: CATSEKGQGVRETQYF. The chain is built from TRBV24-1 and TRBJ2-5; 9 nucleotides agree with TRBD1. The ends lost 4 bases at V and 5 bases at J; junction bases unmatched: 10. The CDR3 consists of 16 residues. From germline, CDR1 is KGHDR and CDR2 SFDVKD.

The J gene is TRBJ2-1, the V gene TRBV28; maybe TRBD2 (5 bases). Germline V lookup: CDR1 MDHEN, CDR2 SYDVKM. The CDR3 totals 12 residues. The ends were cut back, 8 bases at V and 6 bases at J, with 11 bases in the middle. The CDR3 bases are TGTGCCAGCGGACTCGTTCTCAATGAGCAGTTCTTC. Encoded protein: CASGLVLNEQFF.